The rows below give T cell receptor beta chains drawn from one sample of a study of T cell responses to AZD1222 COVID-19 vaccine. TCRdb's copy holds only in-frame clones and misses some; the assay was immunoSEQ multiplex PCR. Of some 120,000 clones in the sample, approximately 90% are singletons; the top ten hold around 6.9%. The sample was peripheral blood, taken on day 0 of AZD1222 vaccination. Receptors were obtained from an adult in good health. CDR3s leave out the opening cysteine and the closing phenylalanine or tryptophan.

CDR3 length: 12
J gene: TRBJ1-5
V gene: TRBV28
CDR3 protein: ASSLLGSNQPQH

CDR3 length: 11
J gene: TRBJ1-6
V gene: TRBV28
CDR3 protein: ASSLRPDSPLH

CDR3 length: 13
J gene: TRBJ2-5
V gene: TRBV6-6
CDR3 protein: ASGIPPGHQETQY

CDR3 length: 10
J gene: TRBJ1-4
V gene: TRBV29-1
CDR3 protein: SAGQGNEKLF

CDR3 length: 13
J gene: TRBJ2-2
V gene: TRBV18
CDR3 protein: ASSAGAPVTGELF

CDR3 length: 10
J gene: TRBJ2-5
V gene: TRBV2
CDR3 protein: ASSQAGETQY

CDR3 length: 11
J gene: TRBJ1-1
V gene: TRBV11-1
CDR3 protein: ASSLGRNTEAF

CDR3 length: 13
J gene: TRBJ2-7
V gene: TRBV5-5
CDR3 protein: ASSLMVAEIYEQY

CDR3 length: 8
J gene: TRBJ1-1
V gene: TRBV30
CDR3 protein: AGWTAEAF

CDR3 length: 14
J gene: TRBJ2-7
V gene: TRBV5-6
CDR3 protein: ASSHTGTQELYEQY

CDR3 length: 12
J gene: TRBJ2-7
V gene: TRBV19
CDR3 protein: ASSPGDRMGEQY

CDR3 length: 14
J gene: TRBJ2-7
V gene: TRBV6-5
CDR3 protein: ASSFRQGPFSYEQY

CDR3 length: 13
J gene: TRBJ1-1
V gene: TRBV9
CDR3 protein: ASSVINDAATEAF

CDR3 length: 13
J gene: TRBJ2-5
V gene: TRBV7-2
CDR3 protein: ASSPPGRGEETQY

CDR3 length: 15
J gene: TRBJ1-2
V gene: TRBV18
CDR3 protein: ASSLGQPISSNYGYT

CDR3 length: 14
J gene: TRBJ1-1
V gene: TRBV5-1
CDR3 protein: ASSSVGPLMNTEAF

CDR3 length: 13
J gene: TRBJ2-7
V gene: TRBV6-1
CDR3 protein: ASSERTASSYEQY

CDR3 length: 14
J gene: TRBJ2-3
V gene: TRBV28
CDR3 protein: ASSLGGGKYTDTQY

CDR3 length: 14
J gene: TRBJ1-2
V gene: TRBV4-2
CDR3 protein: ASSLYSGENLYGYT

CDR3 length: 13
J gene: TRBJ1-5
V gene: TRBV3-1/TRBV3-2
CDR3 protein: ASSQATGVNQPQH

CDR3 length: 18
J gene: TRBJ2-3
V gene: TRBV11-2
CDR3 protein: ASSLDPLAGTTFSTDTQY

CDR3 length: 13
J gene: TRBJ1-2
V gene: TRBV28
CDR3 protein: ASSSLDGAHYGYT

CDR3 length: 11
J gene: TRBJ2-5
V gene: TRBV29-1
CDR3 protein: SVEGGGRETQY

CDR3 length: 12
J gene: TRBJ1-1
V gene: TRBV6-5
CDR3 protein: ASSRVGMNTEAF

CDR3 length: 13
J gene: TRBJ2-3
V gene: TRBV28
CDR3 protein: ASSLGDFRTDTQY

CDR3 length: 14
J gene: TRBJ2-2
V gene: TRBV11-2
CDR3 protein: ASSLRLAGGAGELF

CDR3 length: 14
J gene: TRBJ2-7
V gene: TRBV6-6
CDR3 protein: ASSAEWDRSSYEQY

CDR3 length: 14
J gene: TRBJ2-3
V gene: TRBV19
CDR3 protein: ASSTRDRGRADTQY

CDR3 length: 12
J gene: TRBJ1-5
V gene: TRBV28
CDR3 protein: ASSPTSSNQPQH

CDR3 length: 14
J gene: TRBJ2-5
V gene: TRBV6-5
CDR3 protein: ASSSLGTSVRETQY

CDR3 length: 14
J gene: TRBJ1-5
V gene: TRBV28
CDR3 protein: ASRTHNWDSNQPQH

CDR3 length: 10
J gene: TRBJ2-7
V gene: TRBV21-1
CDR3 protein: ASSPPVGEQY

CDR3 length: 14
J gene: TRBJ1-5
V gene: TRBV10-1
CDR3 protein: ASSEAGGNGNQPQH

CDR3 length: 18
J gene: TRBJ2-6
V gene: TRBV6-9
CDR3 protein: ASPTPATGDSLSGANVLT

CDR3 length: 12
J gene: TRBJ1-2
V gene: TRBV5-6
CDR3 protein: ASSLVAGVNGYT